This is a list of T cell receptor beta chains from one sample in a study of blood T cell repertoires in COVID-19. Sequenced by immunoSEQ multiplex PCR; TCRdb stores in-frame clones only, minus some. The table includes around 210,000 clones, more than 70% detected once. Sample: PBMCs or T cells enriched from blood (not recorded which). These receptors originate from a woman between 18 and 30 years old who had recovered from COVID-19. Each CDR3 is given with its conserved first and last residue. D genes are given only for firm matches. Only part of the rows carry a size: once, few, many, or a class if the clone is expanded.

size,D,V,J,CDR3,DNA
-,-,TRBV28,TRBJ1-5,CASRIGALYQPQHF,TGTGCCAGCAGGATAGGGGCTTTGTATCAGCCCCAGCATTTT
-,-,TRBV21-1,TRBJ1-1,CASSKATRDNTEAFF,TGTGCCAGCAGCAAAGCGACCCGGGATAACACTGAAGCTTTCTTT
-,-,TRBV6-2/TRBV6-3,TRBJ2-7,CASSYGRGSYEQYF,TGTGCCAGCAGTTACGGCAGGGGCTCTTACGAGCAGTACTTC
-,-,TRBV5-4,TRBJ1-2,CASSGGAGGNYGYTF,TGTGCCAGCAGCGGCGGGGCGGGCGGAAACTATGGCTACACCTTC
-,-,TRBV6-1,TRBJ2-7,CASSGRTRYRAYHEQYF,TGTGCCAGCAGTGGGAGAACCAGGTACAGGGCATACCACGAGCAGTACTTC
-,TRBD1,TRBV6-5,TRBJ2-3,CASSYLEDRGTDTQYF,TGTGCCAGCAGTTACCTAGAGGACAGGGGCACAGATACGCAGTATTTT
-,TRBD1,TRBV14,TRBJ2-7,CASSYPGTGPYEQYF,TGTGCCAGCAGCTACCCCGGGACAGGGCCCTACGAGCAGTACTTC
-,-,TRBV28,TRBJ1-2,CASSPGGGAYGYTF,TGTGCCAGCAGTCCTGGTGGGGGGGCCTATGGCTACACCTTC
-,-,TRBV27,TRBJ1-1,CASSFLSVGETEAFF,TGTGCCAGCAGTTTCCTATCGGTTGGAGAGACTGAAGCTTTCTTT
-,TRBD1,TRBV28,TRBJ1-2,CASKDRGKWGYTF,TGTGCCAGTAAGGACAGGGGAAAATGGGGCTACACCTTC
-,-,TRBV28,TRBJ1-2,CASSLDGQGNGYTF,TGTGCCAGCAGTTTGGATGGGCAGGGCAATGGCTACACCTTC
-,-,TRBV11-3,TRBJ2-7,CASSLKGEGEQYF,TGTGCCAGCAGCTTAAAGGGGGAAGGCGAGCAGTACTTC
-,-,TRBV9,TRBJ1-2,CASGQNYGYTF,TGTGCCAGCGGACAGAACTATGGCTACACCTTC
-,-,TRBV28,TRBJ2-1,CASRLQVPNNEQFF,TGTGCCAGCCGCCTCCAGGTACCTAACAATGAGCAGTTCTTC
-,-,TRBV7-9,TRBJ2-7,CASSLADRNYEQYF,TGTGCCAGCAGCTTAGCCGACAGAAACTACGAGCAGTACTTC
-,TRBD1,TRBV7-9,TRBJ1-6,CASSSTGDSPLHF,TGTGCCAGCAGCTCTACAGGGGATTCACCCCTCCACTTT
-,-,TRBV6-5,TRBJ1-3,CASRYEGNTIYF,TGTGCCAGCAGATATGAGGGAAACACCATATATTTT
-,TRBD1,TRBV5-1,TRBJ2-7,CASKGQLYEQYF,TGCGCCAGCAAGGGACAGCTCTACGAGCAGTACTTC
-,TRBD2,TRBV7-2,TRBJ2-3,CASSLVAGDTDTQYF,TGTGCCAGCAGCTTAGTAGCGGGAGACACAGATACGCAGTATTTT
-,TRBD1,TRBV7-9,TRBJ2-7,CASSPRGQISSYEQYF,TGTGCCAGCAGCCCAAGGGGACAGATAAGCTCCTACGAGCAGTACTTC
-,-,TRBV10-3,TRBJ2-3,CAISEYKDTQYF,TGTGCCATCAGTGAGTACAAAGATACGCAGTATTTT
once,-,TRBV5-4,TRBJ2-5,CASSLAQRGTSETQYF,TGTGCCAGCAGCTTGGCCCAAAGGGGCACCAGCGAGACCCAGTACTTC
-,-,TRBV7-9,TRBJ1-1,CASSWYSNTEAFF,TGTGCCAGCAGCTGGTACAGCAACACTGAAGCTTTCTTT
few,-,TRBV12-3/TRBV12-4,TRBJ2-3,CASSVTRDTQYF,TGTGCCAGCAGCGTTACTCGAGATACGCAGTATTTT